This entry lists 17 T cell receptor beta chains sequenced from one sample in a study of T-cell memory formation after mild COVID-19. A single record per CDR3 protein comes from TCRdb applying MiXCR to the 5' RACE reads. The table lists roughly 250,000 distinct CDR3 sequences, over 15% of them singletons. Sequenced: PBMCs or a T cell subset sorted from them (not recorded which). These receptors were taken from a man aged 18-30 years who had mild COVID-19 (a few samples of this study predate the infection). Cell type and time point are not known.

This clonotype occurred a few times. The chain links TRBV5-5 to TRBJ2-5; 11 bases are shared with TRBD2. Germline lookup yields CDR1 SGHKS and CDR2 YYEKEE (reference sequence). The V segment lost 2 bases and the J segment 5 bases; nucleotides outside the gene matches: 8. The CDR3 runs 16 residues. CDR3 coding DNA: TGTGCCAGCAGCTTTATTAGCGGGGGGGCCGCTGAGACCCAGTACTTC. Protein: CASSFISGGAAETQYF.

This clonotype was picked up a small number of times. V usage is TRBV14 and J usage is TRBJ1-1; D unclear. The CDR3 contains 16 residues. V was cut by 2 bases and J by 4 bases, with 17 bases left in between. Per germline, CDR1 SGHDN and CDR2 FVKESK. The CDR3: CASSQPRLLGTTEAFF. Here the CDR3 DNA reads TGTGCCAGCAGCCAACCGAGACTCCTAGGAACCACTGAAGCTTTCTTT.

This clonotype has more than one count but fewer than ten. The rearrangement uses TRBV7-3 and TRBJ2-2; D perhaps matches TRBD1 (6 bases). With 5 bases removed from V and 7 bases from J, the gap between germline ends came to 14 bases. CDR1 is SGHTA, CDR2 FQGTGA, per germline. This CDR3 has 14 residues. CDR3 amino acids: CASSLQGPHGELFF. The CDR3 DNA follows: TGTGCCAGCAGCCTACAGGGACCACACGGGGAGCTGTTTTTT.

CDR3 sequence: CATSDLQQGRAQYF. CDR3 bases: TGTGCCACCAGTGATTTACAGCAGGGAAGGGCCCAGTACTTC. The V call is TRBV24-1, the J call TRBJ2-5; the D gene is possibly TRBD1 (5 bases). The V gene lost 1 base and the J gene lost 9 bases, with 14 bases spanning the gap. This CDR3 region has 14 residues. Germline V gene sequence: CDR1 KGHDR, CDR2 SFDVKD.

This chain links TRBV7-6 with TRBJ1-1, with TRBD1 identical over 9 bases. Trimming cost V 3 bases and J 1 base; bases outside gene matches: 6. Germline V gives CDR1 SGHVS, CDR2 FNYEAQ. The CDR3 sequence is 16 residues long. Written as DNA, the CDR3 is TGTGCCAGCAGCTTGTTTCCGGGACAGGGGAACACTGAAGCTTTCTTT. Amino acids: CASSLFPGQGNTEAFF.

The V and J genes are TRBV7-8 and TRBJ2-3, with D tentatively TRBD1 or TRBD2 (5 bases each). CDR3 length equals 15 residues. Trimming cost V 1 base and J 4 bases, with 12 bases left between them. CDR1 and CDR2 from the germline V gene are SGHVS and FQNEAQ. The DNA for the CDR3 is TGTGCCAGCAGCTTAGTTCCGGGGCCCCCAGATACGCAGTATTTT. Translation gives CASSLVPGPPDTQYF.

The chain couples TRBV19 to TRBJ1-2; tentative D call: TRBD1 (5 bases). The CDR3 runs to 15 residues. Germline CDR1 and CDR2: LNHDA and SQIVND (reference sequence). V gave up 3 bases and J gave up 6 bases, with 17 bases separating them. This chain's CDR3 is CASSILAGLKDGYTF. CDR3 nucleotide sequence: TGTGCCAGTAGTATTTTGGCAGGGTTAAAGGATGGCTACACCTTC.

The table lists this clonotype with a few counts. The chain uses TRBV6-2 or TRBV6-3 and TRBJ1-6; weak D call: TRBD1 (5 bases). V dropped 4 bases and J dropped 4 bases, with 17 bases sitting between them. The CDR3 contains 17 residues. Germline CDR1 MNHEY, CDR2 SVGEGT. CDR3 sequence reads: CASSSRTAGGYNSPLHF. CDR3 sequence (DNA): TGTGCCAGCAGTTCACGGACGGCCGGGGGGTATAATTCACCCCTCCACTTT.

This clonotype appeared a few times. This chain links TRBV12-3 or TRBV12-4 with TRBJ1-5; D is perhaps TRBD1 (6 bases). V lost 6 bases and J lost 3, with 12 bases in between. This CDR3 comprises 14 residues. Here the CDR3 DNA reads TGTGCCAGCAGCATGGACAGACTCAATCAGCCCCAGCATTTT. Its translation is CASSMDRLNQPQHF.

In DNA, the CDR3 is TGCGCCAGCAGCTTGGAGGTCTTCTCTGGAAACACCATATATTTT. It encodes CASSLEVFSGNTIYF. The chain recombines TRBV5-1 with TRBJ1-3; D gene ambiguous. Deletions cut 0 bases from V and 0 bases from J, with 7 bases between. Germline CDR1 reads SGHRS; CDR2 reads YFSETQ. The CDR3 consists of 15 residues.

This clonotype appeared a few times. The chain is built from TRBV7-2 and TRBJ2-3, with D possibly being TRBD1 or TRBD2 (5 bases each). CDR1 is SGHTA and CDR2 is FQGNSA in the germline V gene. Trimming stripped 7 bases from V and 4 bases from J, with 24 bases between. The CDR3 sequence is 17 residues long. CDR3 amino acids: CASTQISGRPDADTQYF. CDR3 nucleotide sequence: TGTGCCAGCACCCAGATTTCGGGACGCCCAGACGCAGATACGCAGTATTTT.

V and J are TRBV3-1 and TRBJ2-3; D remains ambiguous. The CDR3 loop spans 15 amino acids. Germline values: CDR1 LGHDT, CDR2 YNNKEL (reference sequence). V was clipped by 2 bases and J by 2 bases, with 11 bases between them. The CDR3: CASSQPLAATDTQYF. For the CDR3, the DNA is TGTGCCAGCAGCCAACCATTAGCAGCCACAGATACGCAGTATTTT.

This chain links TRBV6-5 with TRBJ1-1; 9 bases match TRBD1. The CDR3 is 14 residues long. Germline V gives CDR1 MNHEY, CDR2 SVGAGI. V shed 4 bases, J shed 5 bases, and the junction held 5 bases outside the gene matches. The CDR3 region has the DNA TGTGCCAGCAGTTCGTGGACAGGGGAGACTGAAGCTTTCTTT. Its protein product is CASSSWTGETEAFF.

At least ten counts were recorded for this clonotype. This chain uses TRBV4-1 with TRBJ2-5, with D perhaps TRBD2 (5 bases). CDR1 and CDR2 from the germline V gene are MGHRA and YSYEKL. Trimming stripped 4 bases from V and 4 bases from J, with 22 bases between. The CDR3 is made up of 17 amino acids. CDR3: CASSPRSSGSGGETQYF. The DNA for the CDR3 is TGCGCCAGCAGCCCCAGATCTTCAGGCAGCGGAGGAGAGACCCAGTACTTC.

This clonotype was seen a handful of times. The genes are TRBV24-1 and TRBJ2-5; 8 bases line up with TRBD2. Germline assignment: CDR1 KGHDR and CDR2 SFDVKD. J lost 0 bases, V lost 3 bases, and 11 bases had no gene match. CDR3 length: 18 amino acids. The CDR3 DNA sequence: TGTGCCACCAGTGATCCGGGAGGGACTGTACCTTACCAAGAGACCCAGTACTTC. Translation: CATSDPGGTVPYQETQYF.

This clonotype was found a few times. The rearrangement joins TRBV11-2 to TRBJ2-2, with D possibly being TRBD2 (6 bases). The V gene's germline CDR1 is SGHAT and CDR2 FQNNGV. V was shortened by 4 bases and J by 1 base, with 19 bases between the two germline ends. The CDR3 is 18 amino acids. Written as DNA, the CDR3 is TGTGCCAGCAGCTCCTTGGACAAGCTAGCGAGGAACACCGGGGAGCTGTTTTTT. Its protein is CASSSLDKLARNTGELFF.

This clonotype was observed many times. The chain joins TRBV12-3 or TRBV12-4 to TRBJ2-2; D unresolved. This CDR3 spans 14 amino acids. V was trimmed by 4 bases and J by 0 bases, leaving 6 bases between them. The CDR3 is CASSSIPNTGELFF. The CDR3 nucleotides read TGTGCCAGCAGTTCCATACCGAACACCGGGGAGCTGTTTTTT.